A selection of T cell receptor beta chains follows, all from one sample in a study of chemoradiotherapy in HPV16-positive cancers. The repertoire was sequenced with immunoSEQ multiplex PCR; TCRdb's copy has only in-frame clones and lacks some. The data contain just over 15,000 clones, roughly 80% of them seen just once; the ten biggest clones take up under 1.5%. The specimen was taken from a patient who underwent chemoradiotherapy. The receptors were gathered from a human donor with HPV-associated anogenital cancer. Both conserved end residues are part of each CDR3. Each record gives: V gene, D gene, J gene, CDR3 length, clone size, CDR3 protein, CDR3 DNA. The D gene is left open where the match is weak. Not every row has a clone size; where given, it reads once, few, many or a size class.

TRBV4-2	NA	TRBJ1-1	16	once	CASSQAGVPGGTEAFF	TGTGCCAGCAGCCAAGCTGGAGTCCCCGGAGGCACTGAAGCTTTCTTT
TRBV15	TRBD1	TRBJ2-7	15	NA	CATSRETGQGYEQYF	TGTGCCACCAGCAGAGAAACGGGACAGGGCTACGAGCAGTACTTC
TRBV13	NA	TRBJ2-3	14	NA	CASSPLGRSPTQYF	TGTGCCAGCAGCCCCCTAGGACGCAGCCCCACGCAGTATTTT
TRBV7-9	TRBD1	TRBJ2-6	16	NA	CASSTNDRDGANVLTF	TGTGCCAGCAGCACAAACGACAGGGACGGGGCCAACGTCCTGACTTTC
TRBV19	NA	TRBJ1-3	14	once	CASSITGSGNTIYF	TGTGCCAGTAGTATAACGGGATCCGGAAACACCATATATTTT
TRBV7-6	NA	TRBJ2-2	12	once	CASSYNAGELFF	TGTGCCAGCAGCTACAACGCCGGGGAGCTGTTTTTT
TRBV4-1	TRBD2	TRBJ2-7	17	few	CASSQDSASGGKGEQYF	TGCGCCAGCAGCCAAGACTCCGCTAGCGGGGGGAAAGGCGAGCAGTACTTC
TRBV5-1	TRBD1	TRBJ2-7	14	NA	CASSLGTGVYEQYF	TGCGCCAGCAGCTTGGGGACAGGGGTTTACGAGCAGTACTTC
TRBV11-2	TRBD1	TRBJ1-5	13	NA	CASSHVQGEPQHF	TGTGCCAGCAGCCACGTGCAGGGGGAGCCCCAGCATTTT
TRBV9	NA	TRBJ2-2	15	NA	CASNSGDWNTGELFF	TGTGCCAGCAATTCGGGGGACTGGAACACCGGGGAGCTGTTTTTT
TRBV28	TRBD1	TRBJ1-2	15	NA	CASRPPGQGIFGYTF	TGTGCCAGCAGACCCCCGGGACAGGGGATTTTTGGCTACACCTTC
TRBV4-3	NA	TRBJ1-4	16	NA	CASSSREGEGHEKLFF	TGCGCCAGCAGCTCCCGGGAGGGGGAAGGGCATGAAAAACTGTTTTTT
TRBV14	NA	TRBJ2-3	13	NA	CASSRLVTDTQYF	TGTGCCAGCAGTCGACTCGTCACAGATACGCAGTATTTT
TRBV5-1	NA	TRBJ1-2	12	NA	CASHSRGDGYTF	TGCGCCAGCCACTCTCGGGGGGACGGCTACACCTTC
TRBV2	NA	TRBJ2-2	14	NA	CASSRGQNTGELFF	TGTGCCAGCAGCCGGGGACAGAACACCGGGGAGCTGTTTTTT
TRBV13	TRBD2	TRBJ2-3	18	NA	CASSWGGLAGASTDTQYF	TGTGCCAGCAGCTGGGGCGGGCTAGCGGGAGCTAGCACAGATACGCAGTATTTT
TRBV5-8	NA	TRBJ1-1	14	NA	CASSLYRLNTEAFF	TGTGCCAGCAGCTTGTACAGACTGAACACTGAAGCTTTCTTT
TRBV27	NA	TRBJ1-2	14	NA	CASKPTWAANGYTF	TGTGCCAGCAAACCTACCTGGGCAGCCAATGGCTACACCTTC
TRBV30	TRBD2	TRBJ2-3	14	NA	CAWSPTSAGDTQYF	TGTGCCTGGAGTCCGACTAGCGCGGGGGATACGCAGTATTTT
TRBV5-4	NA	TRBJ1-1	15	NA	CASSFNVGGDTEAFF	TGTGCCAGCAGCTTTAACGTCGGAGGGGACACTGAAGCTTTCTTT
TRBV4-3	NA	TRBJ1-1	14	NA	CASSRPGMNTEAFF	TGCGCCAGCAGCCGCCCCGGGATGAACACTGAAGCTTTCTTT
TRBV19	NA	TRBJ1-1	13	few	CASMVAGRTEAFF	TGTGCCAGTATGGTGGCCGGGAGGACTGAAGCTTTCTTT
TRBV18	NA	TRBJ2-3	14	NA	CASSPWRGPDTQYF	TGTGCCAGCTCTCCCTGGAGGGGGCCAGATACGCAGTATTTT
TRBV27	NA	TRBJ2-7	14	once	CASSFVQGTGEQYF	TGTGCCAGCAGTTTCGTCCAAGGGACTGGCGAGCAGTACTTC
TRBV6-1	NA	TRBJ2-7	13	NA	CASSHHSAYEQYF	TGTGCCAGCAGTCACCACAGCGCCTACGAGCAGTACTTC
TRBV19	TRBD2	TRBJ2-1	19	once	CASSIFASGGAGPYNEQFF	TGTGCCAGTAGTATTTTCGCTAGCGGGGGGGCCGGTCCCTACAATGAGCAGTTCTTC
TRBV7-2	NA	TRBJ1-2	15	once	CASSQDHTSPYGYTF	TGTGCCAGCAGCCAAGACCACACCTCCCCCTATGGCTACACCTTC
TRBV18	NA	TRBJ2-1	15	NA	CASSPPGRGYHEQFF	TGTGCCAGCTCCCCCCCGGGAAGGGGCTATCATGAGCAGTTCTTC
TRBV7-3	NA	TRBJ1-1	14	NA	CASSPRGGWAEAFF	TGTGCCAGCAGCCCCCGCGGGGGGTGGGCTGAAGCTTTCTTT
TRBV20-1	TRBD2	TRBJ2-3	10	NA	CTPSGDTQYF	TGCACCCCTAGCGGGGATACGCAGTATTTT
TRBV25-1	TRBD1	TRBJ1-1	15	NA	CASSPPTGTNTEAFF	TGTGCCAGCAGTCCACCGACAGGGACGAACACTGAAGCTTTCTTT
TRBV7-2	TRBD1	TRBJ2-1	14	NA	CASSADRGSREQFF	TGTGCCAGCAGCGCCGACAGGGGATCGCGGGAGCAGTTCTTC
TRBV11-2	NA	TRBJ2-1	14	NA	CATSLASAYNEQFF	TGTGCCACCTCATTAGCTAGCGCCTACAATGAGCAGTTCTTC
TRBV28	NA	TRBJ1-1	16	NA	CASSHVGGSVDTEAFF	TGTGCCAGCAGTCACGTCGGGGGTTCCGTTGACACTGAAGCTTTCTTT
TRBV4-2	NA	TRBJ1-1	17	once	CASSQEPGRKMNTEAFF	TGTGCCAGCAGCCAAGAACCGGGCAGAAAAATGAACACTGAAGCTTTCTTT
TRBV28	TRBD1	TRBJ1-6	15	NA	CASSPTGGRGSPLHF	TGTGCCAGCAGTCCCACAGGGGGCCGGGGTTCACCCCTCCACTTT
TRBV7-3	TRBD2	TRBJ2-3	14	NA	CASSPGRGSDTQYF	TGTGCCAGCAGCCCGGGGCGGGGGTCCGATACGCAGTATTTT
TRBV6-6	NA	TRBJ2-6	16	NA	CASSYAEDSGANVLTF	TGTGCCAGCAGTTACGCGGAGGATTCAGGGGCCAACGTCCTGACTTTC
TRBV10-1	NA	TRBJ1-5	15	few	CARLTAPLEAQPQHF	TGCGCCAGACTCACGGCCCCCTTGGAAGCCCAGCCCCAGCATTTT
TRBV9	NA	TRBJ2-3	15	NA	CASSERAESTDTQYF	TGTGCCAGCAGCGAAAGAGCGGAGTCCACAGATACGCAGTATTTT